These 2 T cell receptor beta chains originate from one sample sequenced in a study of blood T cell repertoires in COVID-19 (dated by TCRdb to the early 2020s). The receptor library was made with the immunoSEQ multiplex PCR assay. TCRdb's version of the immuneACCESS table is confined to in-frame rearrangements and falls short of the full clone set. An unresolved V gene accounts for under half of the shortfall where checked; the remainder is of unknown origin. The sample has 350,000 to 400,000 clones on record, 88% of them singletons. The leading ten clones occupy 1.2% of the sample. Sequencing input: PBMCs or T cells enriched from blood (not recorded which). The source of these receptors is a woman under 30 who had recovered from COVID-19.

The chain recombines TRBV18 with TRBJ1-4; 9 bases are a match to TRBD1. V lost 6 bases to trimming and J lost 8 bases; unmatched junction nucleotides: 7. The CDR3 is made up of 14 amino acids. Germline-derived CDR1 and CDR2 are KGHSH and LQKENI. DNA for the CDR3: TGTGCCAGCTCCGTTCGACAGGGGGAAGAAAAACTGTTTTTT. Residues: CASSVRQGEEKLFF.

The chain is built from TRBV7-2 and TRBJ1-5; 8 positions agree with TRBD1. The V segment lost 3 bases and the J segment 3 bases; nucleotides outside the gene matches: 4. The CDR3 totals 15 residues. Germline CDR1 SGHTA, CDR2 FQGNSA. The CDR3 sequence is CASSLGQVDNQPQHF. For the CDR3, the DNA is TGTGCCAGCAGCTTGGGACAGGTGGACAATCAGCCCCAGCATTTT.